The T cell receptor beta chain under discussion was sequenced for a study of tumor-infiltrating lymphocytes in primary liver carcinoma. A primer in the constant region served to generate TCR beta cDNA from 500 ng of total RNA. It was through three nested multiplex PCR rounds of slightly modified ARM-PCR that TCR beta libraries arose. The two initial PCR rounds, nine to eleven cycles each, used TRBV1-TRBV30 forward and C-beta reverse primers. TCRdb ran MiXCR on the multiplex PCR reads and lists one entry per CDR3 protein. Found here are under 85,000 distinct CDR3 sequences, 72% of them singletons; the top ten hold roughly a fifth. The source material, about 18-33 mg of unsorted bulk tissue, was used to co-extract RNA and DNA. CDR1 MNHEY and CDR2 SVGAGI come from the germline V gene. The CDR3 loop spans 11 amino acids.

The sample comprised liver tumor tissue from sampling region 1. The subset denotes: tumor region T1, superior pole. This receptor was identified in a middle-aged man with primary liver carcinoma and hepatitis B virus infection. J is TRBJ2-5 and V is TRBV6-5; D not resolved. The CDR3 is CTSSYGETQYF. In nucleotides, the CDR3 is TGTACGAGCAGTTACGGAGAGACCCAGTACTTC.